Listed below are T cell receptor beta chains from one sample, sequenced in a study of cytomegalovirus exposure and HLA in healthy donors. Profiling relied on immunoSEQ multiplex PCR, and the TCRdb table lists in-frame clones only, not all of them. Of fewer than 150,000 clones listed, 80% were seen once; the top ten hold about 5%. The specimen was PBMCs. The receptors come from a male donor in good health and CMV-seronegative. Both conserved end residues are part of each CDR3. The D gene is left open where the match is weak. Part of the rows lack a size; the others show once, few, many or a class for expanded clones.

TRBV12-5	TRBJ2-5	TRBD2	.	CASGLSGEETQYF	TGTGCTAGTGGTTTGAGCGGGGAAGAGACCCAGTACTTC
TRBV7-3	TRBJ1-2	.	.	CASSPSGQSGYTF	TGTGCCAGCAGCCCGTCAGGGCAGTCGGGCTACACCTTC
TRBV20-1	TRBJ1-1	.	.	CSVLRGTEAFF	TGCAGTGTCTTAAGGGGCACTGAAGCTTTCTTT
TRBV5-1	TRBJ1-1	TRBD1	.	CASSMTGINTEAFF	TGCGCCAGCAGCATGACAGGGATAAACACTGAAGCTTTCTTT
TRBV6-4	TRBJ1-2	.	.	CASSERTENYGYTF	TGTGCCAGCAGTGAAAGGACAGAGAACTATGGCTACACCTTC
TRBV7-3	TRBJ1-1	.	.	CASSSQQGVTEAFF	TGTGCCAGCAGCTCGCAACAGGGTGTGACTGAAGCTTTCTTT
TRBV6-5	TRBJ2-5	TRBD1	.	CASSLGQPETQYF	TGTGCCAGCAGCCTGGGACAGCCCGAGACCCAGTACTTC
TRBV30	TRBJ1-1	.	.	CAWSPRGGGRTEAFF	TGTGCCTGGAGTCCCCGAGGGGGGGGGCGGACTGAAGCTTTCTTT
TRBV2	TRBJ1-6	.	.	CASSEEGAYNSPLHF	TGTGCCAGCAGTGAGGAAGGAGCCTATAATTCACCCCTCCACTTT
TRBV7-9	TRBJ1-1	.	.	CAGSWGQGLNTEAFF	TGTGCCGGCAGCTGGGGGCAGGGACTGAACACTGAAGCTTTCTTT
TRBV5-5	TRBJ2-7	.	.	CASSLAGTAGGEQYF	TGTGCCAGCAGCTTGGCGGGGACTGCCGGGGGCGAGCAGTACTTC
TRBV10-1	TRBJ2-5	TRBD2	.	CASSPPGAGGRETQYF	TGCGCCAGCAGCCCCCCAGGCGCGGGGGGCCGGGAGACCCAGTACTTC
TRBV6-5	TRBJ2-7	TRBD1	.	CASSYSPRTGSYEQYF	TGTGCCAGCAGTTACTCCCCGAGGACAGGGTCCTACGAGCAGTACTTC
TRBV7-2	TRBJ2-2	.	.	CASAGQLNTGELFF	TGTGCCAGCGCGGGACAGCTAAACACCGGGGAGCTGTTTTTT
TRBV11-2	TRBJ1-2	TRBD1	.	CASSLDRGDGYTF	TGTGCCAGCAGCTTGGACAGGGGAGATGGCTACACCTTC
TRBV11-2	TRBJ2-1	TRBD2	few	CASRSTSGPYNEQFF	TGTGCCAGCAGGTCTACTAGCGGTCCCTACAATGAGCAGTTCTTC
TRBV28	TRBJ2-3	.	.	CASSLSDSGTDTQYF	TGTGCCAGCAGCTTGTCGGACAGCGGAACAGATACGCAGTATTTT
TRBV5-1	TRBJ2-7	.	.	CASSSEGGINEQYF	TGCGCCAGCAGCTCGGAGGGGGGGATCAACGAGCAGTACTTC
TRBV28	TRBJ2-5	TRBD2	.	CATREGRGETQYF	TGTGCCACGAGGGAGGGACGGGGGGAGACCCAGTACTTC
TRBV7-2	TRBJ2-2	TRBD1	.	CASRPGQANTGELFF	TGTGCCAGCAGGCCGGGACAGGCAAACACCGGGGAGCTGTTTTTT
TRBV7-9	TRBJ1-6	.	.	CASSPMNSPLHF	TGTGCCAGCAGCCCAATGAATTCACCCCTCCACTTT
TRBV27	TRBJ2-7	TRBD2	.	CASRVAGISYEQYF	TGTGCCAGCAGGGTAGCGGGGATTTCCTACGAGCAGTACTTC
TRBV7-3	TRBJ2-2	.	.	CASSPTSDTGELFF	TGTGCCAGCAGTCCCACCAGCGACACCGGGGAGCTGTTTTTT
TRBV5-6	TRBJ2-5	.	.	CASSLTDEETQYF	TGTGCCAGCAGCTTGACAGACGAAGAGACCCAGTACTTC
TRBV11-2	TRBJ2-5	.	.	CASSFTGTGETQYF	TGTGCCAGCAGCTTTACAGGGACGGGGGAGACCCAGTACTTC
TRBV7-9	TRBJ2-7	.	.	CASSPPVPGTGPYRSEQYF	TGTGCCAGCAGCCCACCCGTCCCAGGCACAGGTCCGTACCGGAGCGAGCAGTACTTC
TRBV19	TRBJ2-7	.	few	CASSPRSLSYEQYF	TGTGCCAGTAGTCCCAGGTCCCTCTCCTACGAGCAGTACTTC
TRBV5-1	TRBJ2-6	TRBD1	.	CASSSSFSGTGGGANVLTF	TGCGCCAGCAGCTCCTCCTTCTCCGGGACAGGAGGGGGGGCCAACGTCCTGACTTTC
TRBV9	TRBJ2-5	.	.	CASSVEPGRETQYF	TGTGCCAGCAGCGTAGAACCCGGTCGAGAGACCCAGTACTTC
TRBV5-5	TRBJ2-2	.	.	CASSLALESTGELFF	TGTGCCAGCAGCTTGGCTCTAGAGTCAACCGGGGAGCTGTTTTTT
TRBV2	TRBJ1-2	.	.	CASSPGLSQSGYGYTF	TGTGCCAGCAGCCCGGGACTCTCCCAGTCCGGCTATGGCTACACCTTC
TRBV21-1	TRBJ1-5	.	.	CASTKQALGHYQPQHF	TGTGCCAGCACCAAGCAAGCCCTGGGACATTATCAGCCCCAGCATTTT
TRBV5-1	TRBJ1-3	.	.	CASSFTGGGNTIYF	TGCGCCAGCAGCTTCACGGGGGGCGGAAACACCATATATTTT
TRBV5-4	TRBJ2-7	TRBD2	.	CASSFGTKSEQYF	TGTGCCAGCAGCTTTGGGACTAAGAGCGAGCAGTACTTC
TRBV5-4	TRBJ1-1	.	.	CASSLGRTNTEAFF	TGTGCCAGCAGCCTGGGACGGACTAACACTGAAGCTTTCTTT
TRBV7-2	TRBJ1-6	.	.	CASSLVFPDSPLHF	TGTGCCAGCAGCTTAGTGTTCCCGGATTCACCCCTCCACTTT
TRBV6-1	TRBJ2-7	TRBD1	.	CASTGTVYEQYF	TGTGCCAGCACCGGGACAGTCTACGAGCAGTACTTC
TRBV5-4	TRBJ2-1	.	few	CASSSRAGADEQFF	TGTGCCAGCAGCTCTCGGGCAGGGGCTGATGAGCAGTTCTTC
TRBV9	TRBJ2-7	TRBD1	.	CASSSSGTGLTEQYF	TGTGCCAGCAGCTCATCCGGGACAGGGCTGACCGAGCAGTACTTC
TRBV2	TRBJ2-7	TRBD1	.	CASKQGAHEQYF	TGTGCCAGTAAACAGGGGGCCCACGAGCAGTACTTC
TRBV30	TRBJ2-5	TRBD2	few	CAWSVTWPGGRESETQYF	TGTGCCTGGAGTGTAACTTGGCCGGGGGGGCGGGAATCAGAGACCCAGTACTTC
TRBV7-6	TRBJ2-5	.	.	CASSLAGQVQETQYF	TGTGCCAGCAGCTTAGCGGGGCAGGTTCAAGAGACCCAGTACTTC
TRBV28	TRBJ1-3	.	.	CASALSGNTIYF	TGTGCCAGCGCACTCTCTGGAAACACCATATATTTT
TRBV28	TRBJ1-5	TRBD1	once	CASSPTDRGLQPQHF	TGTGCCAGCAGTCCTACCGACAGGGGGCTTCAGCCCCAGCATTTT
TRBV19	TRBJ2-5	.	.	CASSIEGGGTQYF	TGTGCCAGTAGTATAGAGGGTGGCGGGACCCAGTACTTC
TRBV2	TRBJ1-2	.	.	CASSETSGGYTF	TGTGCCAGCAGTGAAACCTCGGGGGGCTACACCTTC
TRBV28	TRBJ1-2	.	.	CASSFSDNYGYTF	TGTGCCAGCAGTTTTTCAGATAACTATGGCTACACCTTC
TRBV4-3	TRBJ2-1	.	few	CASSQDFSHLNEQFF	TGCGCCAGCAGCCAAGACTTTAGTCATTTAAATGAGCAGTTCTTC
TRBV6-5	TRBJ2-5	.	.	CASSSPGEETQYF	TGTGCCAGCAGTTCCCCGGGGGAGGAGACCCAGTACTTC
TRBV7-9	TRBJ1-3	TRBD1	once	CASSPQGASSGNTIYF	TGTGCCAGCAGCCCACAGGGGGCCTCCTCTGGAAACACCATATATTTT
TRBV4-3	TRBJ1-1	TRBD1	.	CASSPRQGMNTEAFF	TGCGCCAGCAGCCCACGACAGGGGATGAACACTGAAGCTTTCTTT
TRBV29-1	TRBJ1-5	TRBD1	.	CSVESQGGQPQHF	TGCAGCGTTGAAAGCCAGGGGGGACAGCCCCAGCATTTT
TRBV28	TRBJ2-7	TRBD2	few	CASSPPGGGLLSYEQYF	TGTGCCAGCAGTCCCCCTGGGGGGGGTCTGCTCTCCTACGAGCAGTACTTC
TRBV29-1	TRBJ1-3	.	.	CSVDTGSGNTIYF	TGCAGCGTTGACACAGGGTCCGGAAACACCATATATTTT
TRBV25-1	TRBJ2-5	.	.	CASSEGGLETQYF	TGTGCCAGCAGTGAGGGGGGGCTAGAGACCCAGTACTTC
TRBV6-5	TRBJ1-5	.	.	CASSYSFRNQPQHF	TGTGCCAGCAGTTACTCATTCAGGAATCAGCCCCAGCATTTT
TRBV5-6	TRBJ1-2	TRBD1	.	CASSLGGTGGKEGYTF	TGTGCCAGCAGCCTCGGAGGGACAGGGGGGAAGGAGGGCTACACCTTC